This is a list of T cell receptor beta chains from one sample in a study of blood T cell repertoires in COVID-19. Generated by immunoSEQ multiplex PCR, the TCRdb table keeps only in-frame clones and is missing some. The sample lists some 250,000 clones; approximately 90% were seen once. The sequencing input was PBMCs or T cells enriched from blood (not recorded which). These receptors all stem from a human donor in a cohort exposed to, infected with or recovered from COVID-19 (not recorded which). The donor label of this sample is uncertain. CDR3s include the opening cysteine and the closing phenylalanine or tryptophan. The order of the fields is J gene, V gene, clone size, D gene, CDR3 length, CDR3 DNA, CDR3 protein. D genes are given only for firm matches. Clone size is shown for a subset of rows, as once, few, many or a class of expanded clone.

TRBJ1-2 | TRBV19 | NA | TRBD1 | 13 | TGTGCCAGTAGTACCAGGGGGCGCGATGGCTACACCTTC | CASSTRGRDGYTF
TRBJ2-5 | TRBV11-3 | once | TRBD1 | 18 | TGTGCCAGCAGCTTAGATCCTGCGACAGGGAGAGACCAAGAGACCCAGTACTTC | CASSLDPATGRDQETQYF
TRBJ2-3 | TRBV11-2 | NA | TRBD2 | 15 | TGTGCCAGCAGCTTATATAGCGGGGCGGGAGATACGCAGTATTTT | CASSLYSGAGDTQYF
TRBJ1-2 | TRBV12-3/TRBV12-4 | NA | NA | 13 | TGTGCCAGCAGTTCCTCAGGGGTGGAAGGCTACACCTTC | CASSSSGVEGYTF
TRBJ1-4 | TRBV7-9 | NA | NA | 14 | TGTGCCAGCAGCTTAGAAAGGGGCACGGAAAAACTGTTTTTT | CASSLERGTEKLFF
TRBJ1-3 | TRBV7-9 | NA | TRBD1 | 15 | TGTGCCAGCAGCTTCCGGGACAGGGAAAGAAACACCATATATTTT | CASSFRDRERNTIYF
TRBJ1-1 | TRBV5-1 | once | TRBD1 | 16 | TGCGCCAGCAGCCTAAGGCCGGGACAGGGGATGACTGAAGCTTTCTTT | CASSLRPGQGMTEAFF
TRBJ1-1 | TRBV7-9 | NA | TRBD1 | 15 | TGTGCCAGCAGCTTTGGTAGACAGGGTAACACTGAAGCTTTCTTT | CASSFGRQGNTEAFF
TRBJ2-2 | TRBV24-1 | NA | TRBD1 | 16 | TGTGCCACCAGCCCCCGGACAGGGGGAAAGACCGGGGAGCTGTTTTTT | CATSPRTGGKTGELFF
TRBJ1-2 | TRBV27 | NA | NA | 14 | TGTGCCAGCAGTCCCCGGGGGAGGGCTCATGGCTACACCTTC | CASSPRGRAHGYTF
TRBJ1-1 | TRBV11-2 | NA | TRBD1 | 15 | TGTGCCAGCAGCGGCCAACAGGGGCCGAACACTGAAGCTTTCTTT | CASSGQQGPNTEAFF
TRBJ1-6 | TRBV3-1/TRBV3-2 | NA | TRBD1 | 16 | TGTGCCAGCAGCCCCCGAGCGGACAGGGTGAATTCACCCCTCCACTTT | CASSPRADRVNSPLHF
TRBJ2-7 | TRBV9 | NA | TRBD1 | 15 | TGTGCCAGCAGCGCCGGGACAGGGGTCTCCTACGAGCAGTACTTC | CASSAGTGVSYEQYF
TRBJ1-6 | TRBV11-1 | once | TRBD1 | 15 | TGTGCCAGCAGCCATGGACAGGGGGATAATTCACCCCTCCACTTT | CASSHGQGDNSPLHF
TRBJ2-3 | TRBV21-1 | NA | NA | 16 | TGTGCCAGCAGCAAAGAGTTAGGGACTAGCGGGGCTTCGGGGTATTTT | CASSKELGTSGASGYF
TRBJ1-2 | TRBV19 | NA | TRBD1 | 16 | TGTGCCAGTAGTTCTACCGGGACAGGGGGCAACTATGGCTACACCTTC | CASSSTGTGGNYGYTF
TRBJ1-1 | TRBV29-1 | NA | NA | 12 | TGCAGCGTTGAGCTCAGGGGTACTGAAGCTTTCTTT | CSVELRGTEAFF
TRBJ2-7 | TRBV2 | NA | TRBD2 | 15 | TGTGCCAGCAGTGAGTTTCGCGGGGGAGCCTACGAGCAGTACTTC | CASSEFRGGAYEQYF
TRBJ1-1 | TRBV6-5 | once | NA | 13 | TGTGCCAGCAGTTCCAGGGCTCTTTCAGAAGCTTTCTTT | CASSSRALSEAFF
TRBJ2-5 | TRBV11-2 | NA | NA | 15 | TGTGCCAGCAGCTTAGGAGGGGGGGCTGGAGAGACCCAGTACTTC | CASSLGGGAGETQYF
TRBJ2-5 | TRBV6-1 | NA | NA | 15 | TGTGCCAGCAGTTTCGATTATTACTCCGGGGAGACCCAGTACTTC | CASSFDYYSGETQYF
TRBJ1-5 | TRBV28 | NA | NA | 14 | TGTGCCAGCAGTTTATTGCAGGGTATTCAGCCCCAGCATTTT | CASSLLQGIQPQHF
TRBJ2-5 | TRBV5-1 | NA | NA | 14 | TGCGCCAGCATCGGGCAGGGTAGGGGAGAGACCCAGTACTTC | CASIGQGRGETQYF
TRBJ2-1 | TRBV4-1 | NA | TRBD2 | 17 | TGCGCCAGCAGCCAATTTGGAACAGCGGGGGGGACCAATGAGCAGTTCTTC | CASSQFGTAGGTNEQFF
TRBJ2-3 | TRBV7-2 | NA | TRBD2 | 19 | TGTGCCAGCAGCTTAGAGCCTAGCGGGGGGCCCACTCTTACAGATACGCAGTATTTT | CASSLEPSGGPTLTDTQYF
TRBJ2-3 | TRBV25-1 | NA | NA | 14 | TGTGCCAGCAGCCCCCCGACTAGCACAGATACGCAGTATTTT | CASSPPTSTDTQYF
TRBJ2-7 | TRBV4-1 | NA | TRBD1 | 14 | TGCGCCAGCAGCCAAGGGGACAGGGGCTACGAGCAGTACTTC | CASSQGDRGYEQYF
TRBJ2-2 | TRBV27 | NA | TRBD2 | 16 | TGTGCCAGCAGTTTAAGGGCCTTAGCGGGCACCGGGGAGCTGTTTTTT | CASSLRALAGTGELFF
TRBJ2-1 | TRBV2 | NA | TRBD1 | 15 | TGTGCCAGCAGTAAGCCGGGACAGGGACCCAATGAGCAGTTCTTC | CASSKPGQGPNEQFF
TRBJ2-7 | TRBV19 | NA | TRBD1 | 13 | TGTGCCAGTAGTATGGGGACAGACTACGAGCAGTACTTC | CASSMGTDYEQYF
TRBJ2-2 | TRBV24-1 | NA | NA | 17 | TGTGCCACCAGTGATCAGGTGGGGGGGCCAGACACCGGGGAGCTGTTTTTT | CATSDQVGGPDTGELFF
TRBJ2-7 | TRBV7-3 | NA | NA | 13 | TGTGCCAGCAGCTTGACAGAGTACTACGAGCAGTACTTC | CASSLTEYYEQYF
TRBJ1-1 | TRBV6-2/TRBV6-3 | NA | NA | 17 | TGTGCCAGCAGTTACTCGAAAGTAGGAGACTTGAACACTGAAGCTTTCTTT | CASSYSKVGDLNTEAFF
TRBJ2-7 | TRBV5-1 | NA | TRBD2 | 14 | TGCGCCAGCAGGGCTAGCGGGGGAGGCTACGAGCAGTACTTC | CASRASGGGYEQYF
TRBJ2-7 | TRBV30 | NA | NA | 12 | TGTGCCTGGAACTCCGAGGGCTACGAGCAGTACTTC | CAWNSEGYEQYF